A single sample gave rise to the 26 T cell receptor beta chains below, sequenced in a study of beta chain features in type 1 diabetes. Investigators reverse transcribed all isolated RNA, so they sequenced expressed TCRB transcripts. Sequencing used immunoSEQ multiplex PCR; TCRdb keeps in-frame clones, though not all of them. Found here are around 280,000 clones, 7% to 9% of them singletons; the top ten hold 0.9% to 1.2%. The sequenced sample was central memory CD4+ T cells from blood. The source is a woman younger than 35 in good health.

V usage is TRBV7-2 and J usage is TRBJ1-3, with D possibly being TRBD1 (6 bases). CDR3 length: 15 amino acids. With 5 bases removed from V and 2 bases from J, the gap between germline ends came to 13 bases. Germline V gene sequence: CDR1 SGHTA, CDR2 FQGNSA. The CDR3 loop is CASSLQGATGNTIYF. DNA of the CDR3: TGTGCCAGCAGCCTACAGGGCGCGACTGGAAACACCATATATTTT.

This clone was seen a few times. CDR3 nucleotides: TGTGCCAGCAGCTTTTTAGGGACAGCCTACGAGCAGTACTTC. Its translation: CASSFLGTAYEQYF. The genes are TRBV7-8 and TRBJ2-7, with 7 bases fitting TRBD1. This CDR3 comprises 14 residues. Germline V gene lookup returns CDR1 SGHVS and CDR2 FQNEAQ. Unmatched junction bases numbered 4, after V lost 3 bases and J lost 2 bases. The full variable domain, rest sourced from reference TRBV7-8 and TRBJ2-7, is GAGVSQSPRYKVAKRGQDVALRCDPISGHVSLFWYQQALGQGPEFLTYFQNEAQLDKSGLPSDRFFAERPEGSVSTLKIQRTQQEDSAVYLCASSFLGTAYEQYFGPGTRLTVT.

The V call is TRBV10-3, the J call TRBJ1-1, with TRBD1 as a possible D gene (6 bases). Between the trimmed V and J ends, which lost 4 bases and 8 bases, there was a span of 14 bases. CDR3 length: 13 residues. Per the germline V gene, CDR1 is ENHRY and CDR2 is SYGVKD. CDR3 sequence (DNA): TGTGCCATCAGTGTAGACGAGGACAGAGAAGCTTTCTTT. Protein: CAISVDEDREAFF.

This clone was seen a handful of times. This chain uses TRBV19 with TRBJ2-3; TRBD2 is a possible D gene (6 bases). Trimming stripped 5 bases from V and 0 bases from J, with 15 bases between. The CDR3 is 16 amino acids. The V gene's germline CDR1 is LNHDA and CDR2 SQIVND (reference sequence). The CDR3 DNA sequence: TGTGCCAGTAGTGATGGGTGGGGGACTAGCACAGATACGCAGTATTTT. This codes for CASSDGWGTSTDTQYF. The full variable domain, rest sourced from reference TRBV19 and TRBJ2-3, is DGGITQSPKYLFRKEGQNVTLSCEQNLNHDAMYWYRQDPGQGLRLIYYSQIVNDFQKGDIAEGYSVSREKKESFPLTVTSAQKNPTAFYLCASSDGWGTSTDTQYFGPGTRLTVL.

In its sample, this clone was seen a few times. The CDR3 region is CASRDRGYEQYF. The CDR3 DNA sequence: TGTGCCAGCAGGGACAGGGGTTACGAGCAGTACTTC. The chain carries TRBV2 and TRBJ2-5; the match to TRBD1 covers 9 bases. The DNA end is more similar to TRBJ2-7, so the J call may be wrong. Germline V gene lookup returns CDR1 SNHLY and CDR2 FYNNEI. The length of the CDR3 is 12 residues.

V is TRBV10-3 and J is TRBJ1-6, with D possibly TRBD1 on 5 matching bases. In germline, CDR1 is ENHRY, CDR2 SYGVKD. V was cut by 2 bases and J by 2 bases, with 7 bases left in between. The CDR3 is 15 amino acids. CDR3 protein: CAISEGATYNSPLHF. The CDR3 DNA follows: TGTGCCATCAGTGAGGGGGCCACCTATAATTCACCCCTCCACTTT.

This clone was detected many times. V gene TRBV23-1 combines with J gene TRBJ2-7, with unresolved D. TRBV23-1 is an open reading frame, and its role is uncertain. The CDR3 loop spans 10 amino acids. Deletions cut 3 bases from V and 5 bases from J, with 2 bases between. The CDR3 protein is CASSQHEQYV. Here the CDR3 DNA reads TGCGCCAGCAGTCAGCACGAGCAGTACGTC.

The chain uses TRBV5-4 and TRBJ1-2, with D perhaps TRBD1 (6 bases). This CDR3 spans 12 amino acids. Germline loops: CDR1 SGHNT, CDR2 YYREEE (reference sequence). V was clipped by 3 bases and J by 7 bases, with 10 bases between them. This CDR3 is CASSWEGVGYTF. Here the CDR3 DNA reads TGTGCCAGCAGCTGGGAGGGGGTTGGCTACACCTTC.

For the CDR3, the DNA is TGTGCCAGCAGCTTACGGGACGGGCCGGTTTCCTACAATGAGCAGTTCTTC. It is translated as CASSLRDGPVSYNEQFF. The J gene is TRBJ2-1, the V gene TRBV7-8, with D perhaps being TRBD1 or TRBD2 (5 bases each). Trimming cost V 2 bases and J 1 base, with 15 bases left between them. The CDR3 contains 17 residues. Looked up from germline, CDR1 is SGHVS and CDR2 is FQNEAQ. Complete variable domain (other parts from reference TRBV7-8 and TRBJ2-1): GAGVSQSPRYKVAKRGQDVALRCDPISGHVSLFWYQQALGQGPEFLTYFQNEAQLDKSGLPSDRFFAERPEGSVSTLKIQRTQQEDSAVYLCASSLRDGPVSYNEQFFGPGTRLTVL.

This clone was picked up a small number of times. V is TRBV15 and J is TRBJ2-1, with D perhaps matching TRBD2 (5 bases). Germline assignment: CDR1 LNHNV and CDR2 YYDKDF (reference sequence). The V and J ends lost 4 bases and 2 bases respectively, with 9 bases between them. This CDR3 comprises 14 residues. The DNA for the CDR3 is TGTGCCACCAGCAATCAGCGGACCTACAATGAGCAGTTCTTC. It is translated as CATSNQRTYNEQFF.

The rearrangement uses TRBV18 and TRBJ1-6; D is possibly TRBD1 (5 bases). This CDR3 is built from 12 residues. Deletions cut 8 bases from V and 8 bases from J, with 10 bases between. The germline CDR1 and CDR2 sequences are KGHSH and LQKENI. The CDR3 here is CASRLGDSPLHF. For the CDR3, the DNA is TGTGCCAGCAGGCTAGGGGATTCACCCCTCCACTTT.

This clone was recorded many times. The chain joins TRBV7-2 to TRBJ2-4; 11 positions match TRBD1. This CDR3 spans 14 amino acids. V lost 6 bases and J lost 6; bases outside the gene matches: 4. The germline V gene encodes CDR1 SGHTA and CDR2 FQGNSA. Here the CDR3 reads CASSSGTGGNIQYF. Written as DNA, the CDR3 is TGTGCCAGCAGTTCCGGGACAGGGGGAAACATTCAGTACTTC.

This chain joins TRBV7-2 and TRBJ2-3, with D unclear. Germline V gene data show CDR1 as SGHTA and CDR2 as FQGNSA. The V and J ends lost 4 bases and 4 bases respectively, with 12 bases between them. The length of the CDR3 is 14 residues. The CDR3 DNA follows: TGTGCCAGCAGCTCCTCGAGTGGGGCAGATACGCAGTATTTT. Its protein product is CASSSSSGADTQYF. The full variable domain, rest sourced from reference TRBV7-2 and TRBJ2-3, is GAGVSQSPSNKVTEKGKDVELRCDPISGHTALYWYRQSLGQGLEFLIYFQGNSAPDKSGLPSDRFSAERTGGSVSTLTIQRTQQEDSAVYLCASSSSSGADTQYFGPGTRLTVL.

V gene TRBV7-2 combines with J gene TRBJ2-7, with 12 bases fitting TRBD1. Germline V gives CDR1 SGHTA, CDR2 FQGNSA. This CDR3 region has 16 residues. V dropped 2 bases and J dropped 4; count of bases not matched to a gene: 6. The CDR3, as DNA: TGTGCCAGCAGCTTATCGCGGGACAGGGGGCTTTACGAGCAGTACTTC. It is translated as CASSLSRDRGLYEQYF.

Only a few counts were recorded for this clone. The V and J genes are TRBV30 and TRBJ2-1, with 7 bases matching TRBD1. The CDR3 consists of 15 residues. Germline lookup yields CDR1 GTSNPN and CDR2 SVGIG (reference sequence). V shed 2 bases and J 4 bases; nucleotides not matched to a gene: 8. The CDR3, as DNA: TGTGCCTGGAGTCCGGGACAGAGAACATACAATGAGCAGTTCTTC. It yields the protein CAWSPGQRTYNEQFF.

The gene calls are TRBV2 and TRBJ2-7; TRBD2 matches 8 bases. The J segment lost 7 bases and the V segment lost 8 bases, leaving 7 bases of the junction unmatched. Looked up from germline, CDR1 is SNHLY and CDR2 is FYNNEI. This CDR3 has 12 residues. CDR3 sequence reads: CASGVAGWEQYF. The DNA for the CDR3 is TGTGCCAGCGGAGTAGCGGGATGGGAGCAGTACTTC.

This clone occurred a few times. The genes are TRBV5-1 and TRBJ2-2; D uncertain. V was trimmed by 4 bases and J by 6 bases, leaving 13 bases between them. Germline assignment: CDR1 SGHRS and CDR2 YFSETQ. The CDR3 contains 14 residues. For the CDR3, the DNA is TGCGCCAGCAGCGCCCAGAGTTTAGCCGGGGAGCTGTTTTTT. As protein: CASSAQSLAGELFF.

About this clone: This may be a read error, as it is one base from a much larger clone. V usage is TRBV30 and J usage is TRBJ2-1, with 13 bases aligning to TRBD2. Germline lookup yields CDR1 GTSNPN and CDR2 SVGIG (reference sequence). CDR3 length equals 14 residues. V trimming: 3 bases; J trimming: 10 bases; junction bases outside the gene matches: 6. This CDR3 reads CAWRGLAGPGEQFF. The CDR3, as DNA: TGTGCCTGGAGGGGACTAGCGGGACCCGGGGAGCAGTTCTTC.

This clone has just a few counts. This chain connects TRBV9 to TRBJ2-1, with TRBD2 matching over 10 bases. The CDR3 has 15 residues. V gave up 10 bases and J gave up 5 bases; unmatched junction bases: 12. Germline values: CDR1 SGDLS, CDR2 YYNGEE. The CDR3 protein is CAAWRASGSHNEQFF. DNA of the CDR3: TGTGCCGCGTGGAGAGCTAGCGGGAGCCACAATGAGCAGTTCTTC.

This clone came up many times. This rearrangement joins TRBV28 to TRBJ1-2; D gene unclear. CDR1 is MDHEN, CDR2 SYDVKM, per germline. V shed 6 bases and J shed 2 bases, with 4 bases lying between them. The CDR3 extends over 11 amino acids. The CDR3, as DNA: TGTGCCAGCAGCCGGAACTATGGCTACACCTTC. Translating it yields CASSRNYGYTF.

The chain uses TRBV29-1 and TRBJ2-3, with D maybe TRBD1 (5 bases). CDR1 and CDR2 from the germline V gene are SQVTM and ANQGSEA. The CDR3 covers 14 residues. V was trimmed by 4 bases and J by 4 bases, leaving 15 bases between them. In nucleotides, the CDR3 is TGCAGCGTTGGGGAAAGGGGTAGGTCAGATACGCAGTATTTT. It encodes CSVGERGRSDTQYF.

This clone was observed a few times. An end of the junction differs from the germline gene, which may be a read error. This chain joins TRBV6-1 and TRBJ2-3; weak D call: TRBD1 (5 bases). CDR3 length: 15 residues. Germline lookup yields CDR1 MNHNS and CDR2 SASEGT. CDR3 sequence: CASSQARQGTDTQYF. The CDR3 coding sequence is TGTGCCAGCAGTCAAGCACGGCAGGGAACAGATACGCAGTATTTT.

The chain recombines TRBV14 with TRBJ1-2; possible D gene TRBD1, 5 bases. There are 13 residues in the CDR3. The V and J ends lost 1 base and 4 bases respectively, with 7 bases between them. Germline CDR1 SGHDN, CDR2 FVKESK. The CDR3: CASSQVGAYGYTF. The CDR3 bases are TGTGCCAGCAGCCAAGTTGGGGCCTATGGCTACACCTTC.

This clone has a count of ten or more. Other DNA variants within this sample encode the same CDR3. The CDR3 sequence is CASSPGTQETQYF. The CDR3 DNA is TGTGCCAGCAGCCCAGGGACGCAAGAGACCCAGTACTTC. The chain links TRBV7-3 to TRBJ2-5; possibly TRBD1 or TRBD2 for D (5 bases each). Germline V gives CDR1 SGHTA, CDR2 FQGTGA. Trimming stripped 5 bases from V and 2 bases from J, with 9 bases between. The CDR3 sequence is 13 residues long.

This clone has more than one count but fewer than ten. The V call is TRBV23-1, the J call TRBJ2-4; D possibly corresponds to TRBD2 (6 bases). TRBV23-1 is labeled an ORF, and its function is uncertain. Trimming removed 6 bases from V and 1 base from J, with 19 bases in between. This CDR3 contains 17 residues. In DNA, the CDR3 is TGCGCCAGCAGCCCGATTGGGACTGGTCCGGCCAAAAACATTCAGTACTTC. Its protein is CASSPIGTGPAKNIQYF.

Regarding this clone: This CDR3 is also generated by other DNA sequences in the sample. The chain links TRBV7-2 to TRBJ1-4; D not certain. V was cut by 1 base and J by 0 bases, with 3 bases left in between. Germline lookup yields CDR1 SGHTA and CDR2 FQGNSA. The CDR3 totals 14 residues. The CDR3, as DNA: TGTGCCAGCAGCTTAGATGCAACTAATGAAAAACTGTTTTTT. Protein product: CASSLDATNEKLFF.